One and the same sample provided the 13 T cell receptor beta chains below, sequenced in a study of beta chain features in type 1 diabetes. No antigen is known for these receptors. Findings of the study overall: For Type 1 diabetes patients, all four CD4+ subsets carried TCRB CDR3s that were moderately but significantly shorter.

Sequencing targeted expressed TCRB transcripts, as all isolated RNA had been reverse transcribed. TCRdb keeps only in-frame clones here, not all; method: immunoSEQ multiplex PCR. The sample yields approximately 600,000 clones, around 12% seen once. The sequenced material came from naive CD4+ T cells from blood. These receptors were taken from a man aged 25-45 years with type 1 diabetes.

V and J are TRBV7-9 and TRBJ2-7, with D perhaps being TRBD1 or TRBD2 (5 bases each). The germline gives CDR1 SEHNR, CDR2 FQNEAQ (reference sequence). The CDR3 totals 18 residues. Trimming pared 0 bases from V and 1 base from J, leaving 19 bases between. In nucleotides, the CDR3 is TGTGCCAGCAGCTTAGCTGACCCCCGGGACGGTGAGTCCTACGAGCAGTACTTC. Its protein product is CASSLADPRDGESYEQYF.

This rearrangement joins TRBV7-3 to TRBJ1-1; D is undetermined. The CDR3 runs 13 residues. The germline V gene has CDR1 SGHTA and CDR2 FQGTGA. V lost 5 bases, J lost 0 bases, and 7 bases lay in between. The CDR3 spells CASSMTVNTEAFF. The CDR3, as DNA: TGTGCCAGCAGCATGACGGTGAACACTGAAGCTTTCTTT.

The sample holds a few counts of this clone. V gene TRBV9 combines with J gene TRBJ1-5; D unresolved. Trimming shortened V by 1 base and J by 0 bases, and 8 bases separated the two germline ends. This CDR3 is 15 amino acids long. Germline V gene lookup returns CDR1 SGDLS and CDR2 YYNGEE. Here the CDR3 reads CASSVNSNSNQPQHF. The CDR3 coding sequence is TGTGCCAGCAGCGTAAACAGCAATAGCAATCAGCCCCAGCATTTT.

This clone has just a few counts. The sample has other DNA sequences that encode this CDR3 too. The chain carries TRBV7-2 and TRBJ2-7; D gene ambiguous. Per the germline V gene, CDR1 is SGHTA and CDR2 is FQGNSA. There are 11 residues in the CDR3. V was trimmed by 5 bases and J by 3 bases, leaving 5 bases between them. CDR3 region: CASSPGYEQYF. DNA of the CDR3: TGTGCCAGCAGCCCGGGCTACGAGCAGTACTTC.

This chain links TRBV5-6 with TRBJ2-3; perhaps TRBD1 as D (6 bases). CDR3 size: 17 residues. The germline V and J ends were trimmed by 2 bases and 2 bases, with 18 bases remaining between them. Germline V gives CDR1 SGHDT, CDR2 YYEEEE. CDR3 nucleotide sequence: TGTGCCAGCAGCTTACGGACAGCCGGAGACAACACAGATACGCAGTATTTT. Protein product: CASSLRTAGDNTDTQYF. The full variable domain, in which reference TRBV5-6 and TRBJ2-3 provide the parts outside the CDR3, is DAGVTQSPTHLIKTRGQQVTLRCSPKSGHDTVSWYQQALGQGPQFIFQYYEEEERQRGNFPDRFSGHQFPNYSSELNVNALLLGDSALYLCASSLRTAGDNTDTQYFGPGTRLTVL.

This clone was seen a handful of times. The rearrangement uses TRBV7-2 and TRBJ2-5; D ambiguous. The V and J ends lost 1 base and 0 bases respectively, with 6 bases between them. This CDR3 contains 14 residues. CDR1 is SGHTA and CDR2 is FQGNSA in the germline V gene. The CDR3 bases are TGTGCCAGCAGCTTAGAGGCCCACCAAGAGACCCAGTACTTC. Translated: CASSLEAHQETQYF.

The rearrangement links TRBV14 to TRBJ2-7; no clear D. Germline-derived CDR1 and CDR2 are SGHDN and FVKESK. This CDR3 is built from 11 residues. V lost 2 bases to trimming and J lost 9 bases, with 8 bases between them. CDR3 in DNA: TGTGCCAGCAGCCAATCAGCCGGGCAGTACTTC. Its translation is CASSQSAGQYF.

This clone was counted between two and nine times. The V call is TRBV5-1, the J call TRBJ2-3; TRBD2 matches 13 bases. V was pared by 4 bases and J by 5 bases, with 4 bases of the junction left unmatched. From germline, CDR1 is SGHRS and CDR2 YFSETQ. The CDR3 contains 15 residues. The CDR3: CASSRLAGGQDTQYF. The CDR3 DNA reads TGCGCCAGCAGCAGACTAGCGGGGGGCCAAGATACGCAGTATTTT.

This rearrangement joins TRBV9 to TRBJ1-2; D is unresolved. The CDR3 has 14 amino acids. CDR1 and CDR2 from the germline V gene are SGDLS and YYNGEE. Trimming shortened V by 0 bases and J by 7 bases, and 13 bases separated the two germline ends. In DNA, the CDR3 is TGTGCCAGCAGCGTAGAAGGGATGACGGCTGGCTACACCTTC. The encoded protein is CASSVEGMTAGYTF.

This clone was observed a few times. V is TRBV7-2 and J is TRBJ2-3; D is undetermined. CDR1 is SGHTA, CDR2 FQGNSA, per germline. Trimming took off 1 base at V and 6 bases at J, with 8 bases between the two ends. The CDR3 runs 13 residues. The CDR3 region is CASSLVFQDTQYF. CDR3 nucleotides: TGTGCCAGCAGCTTAGTGTTTCAGGATACGCAGTATTTT.

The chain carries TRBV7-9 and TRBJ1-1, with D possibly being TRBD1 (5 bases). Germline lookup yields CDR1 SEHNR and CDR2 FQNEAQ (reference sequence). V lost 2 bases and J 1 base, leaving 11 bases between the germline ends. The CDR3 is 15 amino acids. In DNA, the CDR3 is TGTGCCAGCAGCTTAACGGGACCCAAGAACACTGAAGCTTTCTTT. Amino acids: CASSLTGPKNTEAFF.

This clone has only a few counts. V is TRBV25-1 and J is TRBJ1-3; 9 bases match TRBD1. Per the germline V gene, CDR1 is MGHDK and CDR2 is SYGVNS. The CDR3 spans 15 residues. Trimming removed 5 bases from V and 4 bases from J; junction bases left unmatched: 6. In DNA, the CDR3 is TGTGCCAGCAGTCTGGGACAGGGTATCGGAAACACCATATATTTT. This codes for CASSLGQGIGNTIYF.

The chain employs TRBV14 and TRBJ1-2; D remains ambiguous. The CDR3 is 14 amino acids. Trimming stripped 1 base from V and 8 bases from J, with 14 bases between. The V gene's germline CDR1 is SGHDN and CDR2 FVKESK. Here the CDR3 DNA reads TGTGCCAGCAGCCAAGGCCGGGTGCGGCAGGGCTACACCTTC. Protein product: CASSQGRVRQGYTF.